Listed below are T cell receptor beta chains from one sample, sequenced in a study of lymphopenia after photon versus proton radiotherapy. This table comes from immunoSEQ multiplex PCR, and its TCRdb copy is limited to in-frame clones, with some not included. The sample lists 150,000 to 200,000 clones; approximately 91% were seen once. The source was peripheral blood, collected from a patient treated with photon-based radiotherapy. The source is a man in his fifties or sixties with gastric cancer. CDR3s include the opening cysteine and the closing phenylalanine or tryptophan. D genes are given only for firm matches. Clone size is stated in some rows and not others, as once, few, many or a class when expanded.

CDR3 length | J gene | D gene | clone size | V gene | CDR3 DNA | CDR3 protein
15 | TRBJ2-6 | . | . | TRBV6-5 | TGTGCCAGCAGCCTCAAGAGCTCTGGGGCCAACGTCCTGACTTTC | CASSLKSSGANVLTF
15 | TRBJ1-4 | . | . | TRBV7-8 | TGTGCCAGCAGCCTACAGGGAGTAACTAATGAAAAACTGTTTTTT | CASSLQGVTNEKLFF
16 | TRBJ2-3 | TRBD1 | . | TRBV25-1 | TGTGCCAGCAGTGAGCTTGGGACAGGGCTCTCAGATACGCAGTATTTT | CASSELGTGLSDTQYF
15 | TRBJ1-5 | . | . | TRBV2 | TGTGCCAGCAGTGAAACACGGGGCTCGAATCAGCCCCAGCATTTT | CASSETRGSNQPQHF
14 | TRBJ1-2 | TRBD1 | few | TRBV13 | TGTGCCAGCAGCTTACGGGACAGGGGGCTTGGCTACACCTTC | CASSLRDRGLGYTF
17 | TRBJ2-1 | TRBD2 | . | TRBV10-3 | TGTGCCATCAGGGACGGAGGGACTAGCGGGGGATACAATGAGCAGTTCTTC | CAIRDGGTSGGYNEQFF
14 | TRBJ1-2 | TRBD1 | . | TRBV7-2 | TGTGCCATCGGACAGGGGCGGACTAACTATGGCTACACCTTC | CAIGQGRTNYGYTF
16 | TRBJ2-1 | . | . | TRBV7-9 | TGTGCCAGCAGCTCTCGACTAGTTCGCTCCTACAATGAGCAGTTCTTC | CASSSRLVRSYNEQFF
13 | TRBJ2-4 | . | . | TRBV30 | TGTGCCTGGAGTGCGGAACGCAAAAACATTCAGTACTTC | CAWSAERKNIQYF
18 | TRBJ2-2 | TRBD1 | . | TRBV28 | TGTGCCAGCAGTACCGCTTCACGAGACAGGGGTTACGCCGGGGAGCTGTTTTTT | CASSTASRDRGYAGELFF
15 | TRBJ1-2 | . | . | TRBV6-5 | TGTGCCAGCAGTTCATCCGGGACACCGGCCTATGGCTACACCTTC | CASSSSGTPAYGYTF
13 | TRBJ2-7 | . | . | TRBV5-5 | TGTGCCAGCACCCGGCTGGGCTCCTACGAGCAGTACTTC | CASTRLGSYEQYF
13 | TRBJ1-2 | . | . | TRBV11-2 | TGTGCCAGCAGCTTAGATCACGGGGGCGGCTACACCTTC | CASSLDHGGGYTF
15 | TRBJ2-1 | TRBD2 | . | TRBV19 | TGTGCCAGTAGTATATCTAGCGGGAGGGCAGGAGAGCAGTTCTTC | CASSISSGRAGEQFF
15 | TRBJ2-7 | TRBD2 | once | TRBV10-2 | TGCGCCAGCAGTGAAGTGGGGACTAGCATGGGTGAGCAGTACTTC | CASSEVGTSMGEQYF
15 | TRBJ2-1 | TRBD2 | . | TRBV11-2 | TGTGCCAGCAGCTTAGACAGCGGGACCTACAATGAGCAGTTCTTC | CASSLDSGTYNEQFF
17 | TRBJ2-3 | TRBD1 | . | TRBV11-2 | TGTGCCAGCAGCTTCACAGGGGGGTATCGTGGAACAGATACGCAGTATTTT | CASSFTGGYRGTDTQYF
13 | TRBJ1-1 | . | many | TRBV30 | TGTGCCTGGAGTAATTTTTTGGCAGCTGAAGCTTTCTTT | CAWSNFLAAEAFF
11 | TRBJ1-3 | . | . | TRBV29-1 | TGCAGCGTTGAAGATCTGGACACCATATATTTT | CSVEDLDTIYF
12 | TRBJ1-4 | . | . | TRBV4-1 | TGCGCCAGCAGCACAGTCCGAGAAAAACTGTTTTTT | CASSTVREKLFF
15 | TRBJ2-7 | . | . | TRBV19 | TGTGCCAGTAGTCCACGAGCGGTCAGCTCCTACGAGCAGTACTTC | CASSPRAVSSYEQYF
13 | TRBJ2-7 | . | . | TRBV6-6 | TGTGCCAGCAGTTACCCCGGCTCCTACGAGCAGTACTTC | CASSYPGSYEQYF